These 9 T cell receptor beta chains were sequenced from one sample in a study of blood T cell repertoires in COVID-19. Clones were sequenced by immunoSEQ multiplex PCR, and TCRdb holds only the in-frame ones, with some missing. Of over 95,000 clones listed, about 84% are singletons. The sequencing input was peripheral blood. The receptors derive from a man in his fifties with acute or convalescent COVID-19.

The chain uses TRBV16 and TRBJ2-3; TRBD1 is a possible D gene (6 bases). The CDR3 spans 11 residues. V shed 4 bases and J shed 13 bases, with 12 bases lying between them. Looked up from germline, CDR1 is KGHSY and CDR2 is FQNENV. CDR3 coding DNA: TGTGCCAGCAGCCCTGCTGGGGACAAGTATTTT. This translates into CASSPAGDKYF.

The genes are TRBV30 and TRBJ1-4; 7 nucleotides align to TRBD1. V was pared by 5 bases and J by 1 base, with 1 base of the junction left unmatched. Germline V CDR1 and CDR2: GTSNPN, SVGIG (reference sequence). This CDR3 is 13 amino acids long. The CDR3 nucleotides are TGTGCCTGGCGGGACAGAACTAATGAAAAACTGTTTTTT. Amino acid sequence: CAWRDRTNEKLFF.

The chain joins TRBV5-1 to TRBJ2-5; the D gene is possibly TRBD1 (5 bases). The CDR3 has 15 amino acids. The germline V and J ends were trimmed by 0 bases and 5 bases, with 14 bases remaining between them. CDR1 and CDR2 (germline): SGHRS, YFSETQ. This CDR3 is CASSLGQTRLETQYF. The CDR3 DNA is TGCGCCAGCAGCTTGGGACAGACCCGCTTGGAGACCCAGTACTTC.

The chain recombines TRBV7-9 with TRBJ2-4, with D uncertain. Germline V gene sequence: CDR1 SEHNR, CDR2 FQNEAQ (reference sequence). The V end lost 5 bases, the J end lost 3 bases, and 5 bases lay between the germline ends. This CDR3 region has 12 residues. As DNA, the CDR3 is TGTGCCAGCAGCCCCAACAAAAACATTCAGTACTTC. This encodes CASSPNKNIQYF.

This chain uses TRBV5-6 with TRBJ1-2, with 8 positions matching TRBD1. J gave up 8 bases and V 1 base, and 16 bases lay outside the gene matches. The CDR3 has 17 residues. The germline gives CDR1 SGHDT, CDR2 YYEEEE. The CDR3 DNA sequence: TGTGCCAGCAGCTTGTCCTCTGCGGTGGTACAGGGGGGCGGCTACACCTTC. This translates into CASSLSSAVVQGGGYTF.

This chain links TRBV19 with TRBJ1-2, with D tentatively TRBD1 (5 bases). The length of the CDR3 is 15 residues. Germline-derived CDR1 and CDR2 are LNHDA and SQIVND (reference sequence). The V end was cut by 5 bases, the J end by 2 bases, with 15 bases between. The CDR3 nucleotides read TGTGCCAGTAGTTCCGCTCCTGACAGCAACTATGGCTACACCTTC. Amino acids: CASSSAPDSNYGYTF.

This sequence joins TRBV10-2 and TRBJ1-1; D might be TRBD1 (6 bases). This CDR3 contains 13 residues. The germline gives CDR1 WSHSY, CDR2 SAAADI. Trimming left V 1 base short and J 6 bases short, with 9 bases between. The CDR3 loop is CASSEYRVAEAFF. The CDR3 nucleotides read TGCGCCAGCAGTGAGTACAGGGTGGCTGAAGCTTTCTTT.

CDR3 in amino acids: CASSPTAVGELFF. The CDR3 DNA reads as TGTGCCAGCAGCCCGACCGCGGTCGGGGAGCTGTTTTTT. The rearrangement links TRBV3-1 (or the pseudogene TRBV3-2) to TRBJ2-2; D unclear. CDR3 length: 13 residues. V was clipped by 4 bases and J by 7 bases, with 10 bases between them. The germline gives CDR1 LGHDT, CDR2 YNNKEL (reference sequence).

The V gene is TRBV6-6, the J gene TRBJ1-1, with 7 bases matching TRBD1. Germline lookup yields CDR1 MNHNY and CDR2 SVGAGI (reference sequence). This CDR3 contains 12 residues. The V gene end was trimmed by 6 bases and the J gene end by 9 bases; junction bases not matched to a gene: 7. CDR3 in amino acids: CASSQVQGKAFF. The CDR3 DNA is TGTGCCAGCAGCCAAGTACAGGGGAAAGCTTTCTTT.